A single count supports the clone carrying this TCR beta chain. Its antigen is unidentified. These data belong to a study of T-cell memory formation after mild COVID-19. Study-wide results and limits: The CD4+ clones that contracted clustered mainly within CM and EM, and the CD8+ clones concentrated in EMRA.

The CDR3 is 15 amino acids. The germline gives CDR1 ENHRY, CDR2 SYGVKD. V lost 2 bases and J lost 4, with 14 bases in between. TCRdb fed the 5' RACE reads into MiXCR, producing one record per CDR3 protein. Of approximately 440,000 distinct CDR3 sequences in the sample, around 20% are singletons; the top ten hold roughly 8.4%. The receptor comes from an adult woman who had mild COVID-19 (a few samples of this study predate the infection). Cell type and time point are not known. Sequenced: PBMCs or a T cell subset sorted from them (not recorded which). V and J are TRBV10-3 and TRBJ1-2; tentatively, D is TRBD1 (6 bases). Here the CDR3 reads CAISETGFPSYGYTF. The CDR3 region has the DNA TGTGCCATCAGTGAGACAGGGTTCCCCTCCTATGGCTACACCTTC.